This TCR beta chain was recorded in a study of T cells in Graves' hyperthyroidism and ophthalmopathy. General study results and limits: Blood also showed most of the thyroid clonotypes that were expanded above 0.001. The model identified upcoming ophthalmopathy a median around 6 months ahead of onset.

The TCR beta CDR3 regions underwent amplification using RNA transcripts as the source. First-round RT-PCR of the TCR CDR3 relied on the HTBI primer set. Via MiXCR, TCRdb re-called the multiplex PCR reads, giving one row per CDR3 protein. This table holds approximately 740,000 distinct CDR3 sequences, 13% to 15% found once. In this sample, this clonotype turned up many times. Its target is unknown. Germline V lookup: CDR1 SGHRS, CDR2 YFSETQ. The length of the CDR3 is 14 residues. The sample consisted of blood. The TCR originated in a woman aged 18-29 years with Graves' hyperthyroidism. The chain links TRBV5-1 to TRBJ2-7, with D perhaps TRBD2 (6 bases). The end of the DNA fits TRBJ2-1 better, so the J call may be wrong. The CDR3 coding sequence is TGCGCCAGCAGCTTGGGCGGGACCCCCAACGAGCAGTTCTTC. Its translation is CASSLGGTPNEQFF.